This T cell receptor beta chain stems from a study of molecular identifiers for immune sequencing clone quantification. This clonotype has ten or more counts. TCRdb independently ran MiXCR on the PCR reads; one entry per CDR3 protein. This sample has roughly 320,000 distinct CDR3 sequences; about a fifth occur once, and the top ten carry approximately 0.84%. The CDR3 has 18 amino acids. In germline, CDR1 is SEHNR, CDR2 FQNEAQ (reference sequence). V was clipped by 4 bases and J by 0 bases, with 19 bases between them. The TCR originated in a human donor in good health. Some libraries in this study had Jurkat cell RNA spiked in. The chain recombines TRBV7-9 with TRBJ1-3; D is unclear. The specimen sequenced was naive CD8+ T cells from blood, with Jurkat cell RNA spiked in. Subset: FACS-sorted CD8+CD4-CCR7+CD45RA+ naive T cells. CDR3 sequence reads: CASSYYPWTGDSGNTIYF. The CDR3 bases are TGTGCCAGCAGCTATTATCCCTGGACTGGTGACTCTGGAAACACCATATATTTT.